This T cell receptor beta chain was identified in a study of CD8+CD57+ T cells in acquired aplastic anemia. Turning to the study itself: An average of roughly 2.9 ug of DNA was obtained from sorted CD4+ and CD8+ cells. Healthy donor CD4+ samples were sequenced to a depth that averaged roughly 9.9 million reads.

Germline CDR1 reads DFQATT; CDR2 reads SNEGSKA (reference sequence). The CDR3 sequence is 12 residues long. J lost 7 bases, V lost 6 bases, and 8 bases had no gene match. Study results and limitations: CD8+ Simpson's diversity in patients was not significantly different from that in controls. A set of approximately 29 CD8+ CDR3 sequences was shared between patients and controls, and these sequences appeared highly expressed in patients.

This clonotype was found a few times. What it recognizes is unknown. Investigators profiled TCR beta VDJ and CDR3 from genomic DNA template. TCRdb passed the reads through MiXCR, listing each CDR3 protein once. The data hold about 200,000 distinct CDR3 sequences, with 34% observed a single time. The sequenced material came from sorted CD4+, CD8+, or CD8+CD57+ T cells (not recorded which) from PBMCs. The source is a human donor in good health, serving as a control. This rearrangement joins TRBV20-1 to TRBJ1-2, with 7 bases matching TRBD1. CDR3: CSAEGGLVGYTF. The CDR3 DNA reads as TGCAGTGCAGAAGGGGGCTTGGTTGGCTACACCTTC.